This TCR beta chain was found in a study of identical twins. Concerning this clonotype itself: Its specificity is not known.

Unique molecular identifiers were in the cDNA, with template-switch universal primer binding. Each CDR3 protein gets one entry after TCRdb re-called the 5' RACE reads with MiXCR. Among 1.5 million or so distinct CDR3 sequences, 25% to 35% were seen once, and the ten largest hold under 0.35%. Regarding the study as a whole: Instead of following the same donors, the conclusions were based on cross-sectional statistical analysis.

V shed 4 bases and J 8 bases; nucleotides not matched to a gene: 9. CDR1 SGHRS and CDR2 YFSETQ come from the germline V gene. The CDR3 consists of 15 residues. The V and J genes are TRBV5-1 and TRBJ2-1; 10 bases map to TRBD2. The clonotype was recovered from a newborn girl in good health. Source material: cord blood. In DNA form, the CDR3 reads TGCGCCAGCAGCATTCCGGGACTAGCGCTCGATGAGCAGTTCTTC. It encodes CASSIPGLALDEQFF.